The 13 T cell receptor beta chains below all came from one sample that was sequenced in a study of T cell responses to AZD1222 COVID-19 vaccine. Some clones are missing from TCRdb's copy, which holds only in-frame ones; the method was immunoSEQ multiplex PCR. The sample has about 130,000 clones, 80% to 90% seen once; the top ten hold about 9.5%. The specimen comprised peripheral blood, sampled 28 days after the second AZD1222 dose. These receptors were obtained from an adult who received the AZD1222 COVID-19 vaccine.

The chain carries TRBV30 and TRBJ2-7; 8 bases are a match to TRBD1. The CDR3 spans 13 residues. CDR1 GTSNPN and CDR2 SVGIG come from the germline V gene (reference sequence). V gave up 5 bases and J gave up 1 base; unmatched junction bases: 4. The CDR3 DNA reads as TGTGCCTGGGGGGGGACAGGTTCCTACGAGCAGTACTTC. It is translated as CAWGGTGSYEQYF.

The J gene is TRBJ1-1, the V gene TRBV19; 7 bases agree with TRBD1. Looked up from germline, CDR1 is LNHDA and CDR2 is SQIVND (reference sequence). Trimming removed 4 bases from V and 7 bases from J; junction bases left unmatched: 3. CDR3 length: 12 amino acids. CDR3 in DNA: TGTGCCAGTAGTAACCGGGACAGTGAAGCTTTCTTT. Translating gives CASSNRDSEAFF.

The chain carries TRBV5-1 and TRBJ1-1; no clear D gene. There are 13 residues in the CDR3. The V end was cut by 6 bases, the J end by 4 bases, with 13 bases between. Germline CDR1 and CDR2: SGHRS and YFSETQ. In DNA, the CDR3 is TGCGCCAGCACCGTTAGCGAAATCACTGAAGCTTTCTTT. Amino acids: CASTVSEITEAFF.

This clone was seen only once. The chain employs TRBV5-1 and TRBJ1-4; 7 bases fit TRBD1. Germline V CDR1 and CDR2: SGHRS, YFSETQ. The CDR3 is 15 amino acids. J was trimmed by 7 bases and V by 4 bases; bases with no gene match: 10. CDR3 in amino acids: CASSGEGASGEKLFF. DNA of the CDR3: TGCGCCAGCAGCGGGGAGGGGGCGTCAGGTGAAAAACTGTTTTTT.

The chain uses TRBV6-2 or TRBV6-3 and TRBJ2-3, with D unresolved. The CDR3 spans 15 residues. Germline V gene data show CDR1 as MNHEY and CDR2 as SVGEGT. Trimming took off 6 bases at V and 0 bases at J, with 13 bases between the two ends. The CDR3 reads CASSFKRLSTDTQYF. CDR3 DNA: TGTGCCAGCAGCTTTAAAAGACTCAGCACAGATACGCAGTATTTT.

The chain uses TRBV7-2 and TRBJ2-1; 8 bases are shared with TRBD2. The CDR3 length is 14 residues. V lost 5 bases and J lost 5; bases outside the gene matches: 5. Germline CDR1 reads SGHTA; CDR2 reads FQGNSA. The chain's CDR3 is CASSRGAGDNEQFF. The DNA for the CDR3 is TGTGCCAGCAGCCGCGGAGCGGGGGACAATGAGCAGTTCTTC.

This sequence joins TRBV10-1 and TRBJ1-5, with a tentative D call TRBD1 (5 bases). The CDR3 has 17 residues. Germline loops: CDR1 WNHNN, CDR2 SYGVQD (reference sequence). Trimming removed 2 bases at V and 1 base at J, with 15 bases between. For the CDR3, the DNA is TGCGCCAGCAGTGAGACAGGTTCAGGGAGAAGCAATCAGCCCCAGCATTTT. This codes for CASSETGSGRSNQPQHF.

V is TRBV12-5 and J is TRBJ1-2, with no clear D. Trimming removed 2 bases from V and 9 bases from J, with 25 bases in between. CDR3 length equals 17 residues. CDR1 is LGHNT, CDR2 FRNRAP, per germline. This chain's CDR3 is CASGLPLPWEEAASYTF. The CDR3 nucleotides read TGTGCTAGTGGTTTGCCCCTCCCATGGGAGGAAGCCGCGAGCTACACCTTC.

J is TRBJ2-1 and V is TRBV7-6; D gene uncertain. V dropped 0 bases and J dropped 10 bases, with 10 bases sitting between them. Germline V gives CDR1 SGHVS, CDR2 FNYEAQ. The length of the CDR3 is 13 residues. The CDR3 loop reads CASSLASTEEQFF. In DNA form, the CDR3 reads TGTGCCAGCAGCTTAGCTTCTACGGAGGAGCAGTTCTTC.

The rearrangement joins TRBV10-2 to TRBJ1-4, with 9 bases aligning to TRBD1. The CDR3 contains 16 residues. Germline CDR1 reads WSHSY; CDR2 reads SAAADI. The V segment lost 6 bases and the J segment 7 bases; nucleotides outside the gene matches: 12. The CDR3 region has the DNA TGCGCCAGCAGAGCCCCAGCGGGACAGGGCCGTGAAAAACTGTTTTTT. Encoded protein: CASRAPAGQGREKLFF.

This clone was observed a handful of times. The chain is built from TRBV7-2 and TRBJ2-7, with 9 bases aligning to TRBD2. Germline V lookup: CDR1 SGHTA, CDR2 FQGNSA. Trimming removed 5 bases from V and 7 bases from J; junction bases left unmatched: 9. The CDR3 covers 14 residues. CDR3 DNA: TGTGCCAGCAGCCAGGGACTAGCTACAGGGGAGCAGTACTTC. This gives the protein CASSQGLATGEQYF.

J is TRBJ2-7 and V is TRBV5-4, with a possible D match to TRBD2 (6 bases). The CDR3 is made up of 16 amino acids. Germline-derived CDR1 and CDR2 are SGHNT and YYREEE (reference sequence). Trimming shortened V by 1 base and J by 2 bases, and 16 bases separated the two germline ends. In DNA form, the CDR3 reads TGTGCCAGCAGCTTGCAAGGCCTAGGGACTCCCTACGAGCAGTACTTC. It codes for CASSLQGLGTPYEQYF.

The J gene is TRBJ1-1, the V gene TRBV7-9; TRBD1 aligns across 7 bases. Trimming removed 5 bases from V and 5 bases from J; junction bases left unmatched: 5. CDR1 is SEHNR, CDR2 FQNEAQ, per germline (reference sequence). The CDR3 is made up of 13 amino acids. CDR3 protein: CASSIKGATEAFF. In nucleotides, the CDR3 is TGTGCCAGCAGCATCAAGGGGGCAACTGAAGCTTTCTTT. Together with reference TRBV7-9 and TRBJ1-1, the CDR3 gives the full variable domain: DTGVSQNPRHKITKRGQNVTFRCDPISEHNRLYWYRQTLGQGPEFLTYFQNEAQLEKSRLLSDRFSAERPKGSFSTLEIQRTEQGDSAMYLCASSIKGATEAFFGQGTRLTVV.